What follows are 32 T cell receptor beta chains derived from one specimen sequenced in a study of T cells in Graves' hyperthyroidism and ophthalmopathy. The investigators amplified TCR beta CDR3 regions from RNA transcripts. The HTBI primer set was used in a first-round RT-PCR of the TCR CDR3. Each CDR3 protein gets one entry after TCRdb re-called the multiplex PCR reads with MiXCR. The sample has about 690,000 distinct CDR3 sequences, 15% to 20% seen once. Sequencing was performed on blood. Receptors were obtained from a man aged 45-60 years with Graves' hyperthyroidism.

This clonotype was found a few times. The chain is built from TRBV7-2 and TRBJ2-2, with unresolved D. Trimming stripped 2 bases from V and 3 bases from J, with 10 bases between. The CDR3 runs to 15 residues. The germline CDR1 and CDR2 sequences are SGHTA and FQGNSA. The CDR3 sequence: CASSLFAKHTGELFF. The DNA of the CDR3 is TGTGCCAGCAGCTTATTCGCAAAGCACACCGGGGAGCTGTTTTTT.

The chain links TRBV7-3 to TRBJ2-1; 12 bases are shared with TRBD2. V was pared by 0 bases and J by 4 bases, with 10 bases of the junction left unmatched. This CDR3 has 19 residues. Germline V CDR1 and CDR2: SGHTA, FQGTGA. The CDR3 region is CASSLTRTSGKTSYNEQFF. In nucleotides, the CDR3 is TGTGCCAGCAGCTTAACGAGGACTAGCGGGAAGACCAGTTACAATGAGCAGTTCTTC.

This clonotype occurred many times. The V and J genes are TRBV5-1 and TRBJ1-1; 8 positions agree with TRBD1. The CDR3 runs 15 residues. The germline V gene has CDR1 SGHRS and CDR2 YFSETQ. The trim removed 0 bases at V and 4 bases at J, leaving 5 bases unmatched. CDR3: CASSLGQGSSTEAFF. The CDR3 region has the DNA TGCGCCAGCAGCTTGGGACAGGGGTCGAGCACTGAAGCTTTCTTT.

This clonotype came up many times. The chain is built from TRBV2 and TRBJ1-5; D gene unclear. Trimming removed 4 bases from V and 4 bases from J, with 11 bases in between. Germline lookup yields CDR1 SNHLY and CDR2 FYNNEI. The CDR3 consists of 14 residues. The CDR3 coding sequence is TGTGCCAGCAGTGCCTCCTCTTTAAATCAGCCCCAGCATTTT. As protein: CASSASSLNQPQHF.

This chain links TRBV28 with TRBJ1-6; no clear D gene. V dropped 8 bases and J dropped 8 bases, with 10 bases sitting between them. This CDR3 is built from 12 residues. Per germline, CDR1 MDHEN and CDR2 SYDVKM. The CDR3, as DNA: TGTGCCAGCGGTTCCGGGTATTCACCCCTCCACTTT. Translating it yields CASGSGYSPLHF.

A few counts support this clonotype. The rearrangement joins TRBV7-9 to TRBJ2-1; D possibly corresponds to TRBD1 (5 bases). Germline V gives CDR1 SEHNR, CDR2 FQNEAQ (reference sequence). The CDR3 totals 13 residues. V was pared by 6 bases and J by 12 bases, with 18 bases between. The CDR3: CASSFLTPQGQFF. CDR3 in DNA: TGTGCCAGCAGTTTCTTGACTCCCCAGGGGCAGTTCTTC.

Ten or more counts support this clonotype. This chain joins TRBV2 and TRBJ2-5; D is perhaps TRBD2 (5 bases). Germline lookup yields CDR1 SNHLY and CDR2 FYNNEI. Trimming pared 7 bases from V and 4 bases from J, leaving 22 bases between. This CDR3 comprises 16 residues. CDR3 amino acids: CASISEGGRRRETQYF. In nucleotides, the CDR3 is TGTGCCAGCATCTCCGAGGGTGGGAGACGCAGAGAGACCCAGTACTTC.

This clonotype was seen repeatedly, ten times or more. V and J are TRBV29-1 and TRBJ1-2; no reliable D call. From germline, CDR1 is SQVTM and CDR2 ANQGSEA. This CDR3 is 13 amino acids long. Trimming stripped 4 bases from V and 1 base from J, with 10 bases between. The CDR3 sequence is CSVASGYNYGYTF. The CDR3 DNA reads TGCAGCGTTGCGTCGGGGTATAACTATGGCTACACCTTC.

This clonotype has a handful of counts. The chain employs TRBV30 and TRBJ2-5; D gene unclear. Looked up from germline, CDR1 is GTSNPN and CDR2 is SVGIG (reference sequence). CDR3 size: 11 residues. The V and J ends lost 4 bases and 5 bases respectively, with 8 bases between them. The CDR3 DNA reads as TGTGCCTGGACCGTGGGGGAGACCCAGTACTTC. It encodes CAWTVGETQYF.

The rearrangement joins TRBV11-3 to TRBJ2-1, with 11 bases that match TRBD1. The germline V gene has CDR1 SGHNT and CDR2 YENEEA. The CDR3 has 15 residues. V trimming: 10 bases; J trimming: 7 bases; junction bases outside the gene matches: 12. The CDR3 here is CATSPGQGVVNEQFF. The CDR3 DNA reads TGTGCCACCTCCCCGGGACAGGGGGTTGTGAATGAGCAGTTCTTC.

A single count supports this clonotype. The chain recombines TRBV6-2 or TRBV6-3 with TRBJ1-2; D remains ambiguous. Per germline, CDR1 MNHEY and CDR2 SVGEGT. This CDR3 region has 15 residues. V was cut by 2 bases and J by 0 bases, with 10 bases left in between. The CDR3 reads CASSYDRGANYGYTF. The CDR3 DNA follows: TGTGCCAGCAGTTACGATCGCGGAGCTAACTATGGCTACACCTTC.

This clonotype was recorded at least ten times. The V gene is TRBV10-3, the J gene TRBJ1-2, with a possible D match to TRBD1 (5 bases). CDR3 size: 16 residues. Germline V gives CDR1 ENHRY, CDR2 SYGVKD. Trimming removed 0 bases from V and 6 bases from J, with 17 bases in between. Here the CDR3 reads CAISESIQAGPHGYTF. The CDR3, as DNA: TGTGCCATCAGTGAGTCGATTCAGGCAGGGCCTCATGGCTACACCTTC.

V usage is TRBV7-8 and J usage is TRBJ1-1; no firm D call. CDR1 and CDR2 (germline): SGHVS, FQNEAQ. The CDR3 is 13 amino acids. Deletions cut 5 bases from V and 7 bases from J, with 14 bases between. CDR3 sequence reads: CASSKGMRFEAFF. The CDR3 DNA follows: TGTGCCAGCAGCAAAGGGATGCGGTTTGAAGCTTTCTTT.

The rearrangement links TRBV28 to TRBJ2-2, with 7 bases that match TRBD1. The CDR3 covers 16 residues. Trimming at V came to 7 bases and at J to 1 base, leaving 9 bases not matched to a gene. CDR1 is MDHEN and CDR2 is SYDVKM in the germline V gene. In nucleotides, the CDR3 is TGTGCCAGCAATGTTAGGGGGCTGGGGAACACCGGGGAGCTGTTTTTT. Its protein product is CASNVRGLGNTGELFF.

CDR3 nucleotides: TGCAGTGCCAGTTGGCTAGCGGGCACAGATACGCAGTATTTT. Translated: CSASWLAGTDTQYF. The V and J genes are TRBV20-1 and TRBJ2-3, with TRBD2 matching 7 bases. The CDR3 spans 14 residues. V trimming: 6 bases; J trimming: 1 base; junction bases outside the gene matches: 7. Germline V gene sequence: CDR1 DFQATT, CDR2 SNEGSKA (reference sequence).

This clonotype was observed many times. The rearrangement joins TRBV11-2 to TRBJ2-2; D is uncertain. Trimming removed 0 bases from V and 1 base from J, with 3 bases in between. From germline, CDR1 is SGHAT and CDR2 FQNNGV. The CDR3 extends over 14 amino acids. The CDR3 here is CASSLDWNTGELFF. Here the CDR3 DNA reads TGTGCCAGCAGCTTAGATTGGAACACCGGGGAGCTGTTTTTT.

The chain recombines TRBV12-3 or TRBV12-4 with TRBJ1-5; 7 bases are shared with TRBD1. This CDR3 region has 14 residues. V was clipped by 8 bases and J by 4 bases; unmatched bases: 8. The CDR3 is CASAAGGRNQPQHF. In nucleotides, the CDR3 is TGTGCCAGCGCGGCAGGGGGTCGGAATCAGCCCCAGCATTTT.

The chain is built from TRBV3-1 and TRBJ2-5, with TRBD2 matching 7 bases. The CDR3 has 16 residues. Germline V CDR1 and CDR2: LGHDT, YNNKEL (reference sequence). V lost 4 bases and J lost 1; bases outside the gene matches: 9. CDR3 loop: CASSREGPSGQETQYF. For the CDR3, the DNA is TGTGCCAGCAGCCGGGAGGGTCCTAGCGGCCAAGAGACCCAGTACTTC.

This clonotype was recorded many times. The chain employs TRBV12-3 or TRBV12-4 and TRBJ2-2; 8 nucleotides agree with TRBD2. With V trimmed by 3 bases and J by 4 bases, 10 bases remained unmatched. This CDR3 region has 17 residues. CDR3 residues: CASSFLAGGQGTGELFF. CDR3 sequence (DNA): TGTGCCAGCAGTTTTCTGGCGGGAGGCCAGGGCACCGGGGAGCTGTTTTTT.

This clonotype was recorded many times. This chain links TRBV7-2 with TRBJ1-1; D gene uncertain. Germline CDR1 and CDR2: SGHTA and FQGNSA. The CDR3 consists of 11 residues. V was cut by 4 bases and J by 11 bases, with 11 bases left in between. For the CDR3, the DNA is TGTGCCAGCAGCTCCCGACAAAGGGCTTTCTTT. Translation: CASSSRQRAFF.

This clonotype was counted a few times. The chain is built from TRBV20-1 and TRBJ2-7; D ambiguous. This CDR3 contains 11 residues. Trimming left V 6 bases short and J 2 bases short, with 8 bases between. The V gene's germline CDR1 is DFQATT and CDR2 SNEGSKA (reference sequence). As DNA, the CDR3 is TGCAGTGCGCAGACTGCCTACGAGCAGTACTTC. Protein product: CSAQTAYEQYF.

This clonotype was observed many times. The rearrangement joins TRBV28 to TRBJ1-5; 7 positions match TRBD1. Germline V gives CDR1 MDHEN, CDR2 SYDVKM. This CDR3 has 15 amino acids. After removal of 5 bases from V and 4 bases from J, the junction contained 8 bases not matched to a gene. CDR3 bases: TGTGCCAGCAGTCCTCTGGGACAGTCAAATCAGCCCCAGCATTTT. It yields the protein CASSPLGQSNQPQHF.

Many counts were recorded for this clonotype. The chain links TRBV20-1 to TRBJ2-4, with 8 bases that match TRBD2. Germline lookup yields CDR1 DFQATT and CDR2 SNEGSKA (reference sequence). The junction had 16 bases not matched to a gene; V was cut back by 3 bases and J by 0 bases. This CDR3 contains 19 residues. DNA for the CDR3: TGCAGTGCTAGTTCCGCCCTGCGGACTAGCAGAGTAGCCAAAAACATTCAGTACTTC. Residues: CSASSALRTSRVAKNIQYF.

V is TRBV4-1 and J is TRBJ2-7; D possibly corresponds to TRBD2 (6 bases). This CDR3 comprises 16 residues. The germline CDR1 and CDR2 sequences are MGHRA and YSYEKL. The V end lost 1 base, the J end lost 2 bases, and 15 bases lay between the germline ends. The CDR3 here is CASSQGRVGRTYEQYF. The CDR3 DNA sequence: TGCGCCAGCAGCCAAGGGAGGGTGGGACGGACCTACGAGCAGTACTTC.

The V gene is TRBV6-4, the J gene TRBJ2-1; D may be TRBD1 (6 bases). Germline V gives CDR1 MRHNA, CDR2 SNTAGT. Trimming cost V 6 bases and J 9 bases, with 21 bases left between them. The CDR3 is 15 residues long. CDR3 coding DNA: TGTGCCAGCAGCACCGGGACAACGTCGATGAGTGAGCAGTTCTTC. It encodes CASSTGTTSMSEQFF.

This clonotype came up many times. V and J are TRBV7-9 and TRBJ2-7; D is perhaps TRBD2 (5 bases). CDR3 length: 16 residues. V lost 0 bases, J lost 2 bases, and 14 bases lay in between. Germline V gives CDR1 SEHNR, CDR2 FQNEAQ (reference sequence). DNA for the CDR3: TGTGCCAGCAGCTTAGCGTACGGGGTTGAGGCCTACGAGCAGTACTTC. Translation gives CASSLAYGVEAYEQYF.

The chain joins TRBV3-1 to TRBJ2-2, with a weak D call TRBD1 (6 bases). CDR3 length: 18 residues. The V end lost 2 bases, the J end lost 1 base, and 17 bases lay between the germline ends. Per germline, CDR1 LGHDT and CDR2 YNNKEL (reference sequence). CDR3 sequence: CASSQTAWGHKNTGELFF. In DNA form, the CDR3 reads TGTGCCAGCAGCCAAACGGCTTGGGGGCACAAGAACACCGGGGAGCTGTTTTTT.

DNA of the CDR3: TGTGCCTGGAGTGTGACGGCAGCCTCCACCATATATTTT. It codes for CAWSVTAASTIYF. The V call is TRBV30, the J call TRBJ1-3; D is unresolved. Germline V CDR1 and CDR2: GTSNPN, SVGIG (reference sequence). V dropped 0 bases and J dropped 9 bases, with 12 bases sitting between them. The CDR3 has 13 amino acids.

In this sample, this clonotype turned up many times. The chain recombines TRBV28 with TRBJ2-7; D possibly corresponds to TRBD2 (6 bases). Germline V gene lookup returns CDR1 MDHEN and CDR2 SYDVKM. The CDR3 spans 15 residues. Trimming took 4 bases from V and 3 from J, leaving 16 bases between them. The CDR3 nucleotides are TGTGCCAGCAGTTGGCGTTCCGGGAGAAACTACGAGCAGTACTTC. Translated, it gives CASSWRSGRNYEQYF. Together with reference TRBV28 and TRBJ2-7, the CDR3 gives the full variable domain: DVKVTQSSRYLVKRTGEKVFLECVQDMDHENMFWYRQDPGLGLRLIYFSYDVKMKEKGDIPEGYSVSREKKERFSLILESASTNQTSMYLCASSWRSGRNYEQYFGPGTRLTVT.

This chain uses TRBV6-1 with TRBJ1-5, with no clear D. The V gene lost 6 bases and the J gene lost 3 bases, with 15 bases spanning the gap. CDR1 is MNHNS and CDR2 is SASEGT in the germline V gene. This CDR3 is 15 amino acids long. The CDR3 here is CASRLRPGINQPQHF. The CDR3 region has the DNA TGTGCCAGCAGACTACGACCGGGAATCAATCAGCCCCAGCATTTT.

This clonotype turned up a few times. The chain joins TRBV27 to TRBJ2-1, with 7 bases identical to TRBD1. Losses at the gene ends were 6 bases for V and 7 bases for J; bases not matched to a gene: 18. The CDR3 length is 17 residues. CDR1 and CDR2 from the germline V gene are MNHEY and SMNVEV (reference sequence). The CDR3 sequence is CASSQLPGRGLQNEQFF. The CDR3 DNA reads TGTGCCAGCAGCCAACTCCCCGGTAGGGGGCTTCAGAATGAGCAGTTCTTC.

Ten or more counts support this clonotype. The chain combines TRBV12-5 with TRBJ2-2; D tentatively reads TRBD1 or TRBD2 (5 bases each). Germline V gene data show CDR1 as LGHNT and CDR2 as FRNRAP. The CDR3 totals 16 residues. With 1 base removed from V and 1 base from J, the gap between germline ends came to 10 bases. This CDR3 reads CASGLAGTVNTGELFF. The CDR3 DNA sequence: TGTGCTAGTGGTTTGGCGGGGACGGTGAACACCGGGGAGCTGTTTTTT.